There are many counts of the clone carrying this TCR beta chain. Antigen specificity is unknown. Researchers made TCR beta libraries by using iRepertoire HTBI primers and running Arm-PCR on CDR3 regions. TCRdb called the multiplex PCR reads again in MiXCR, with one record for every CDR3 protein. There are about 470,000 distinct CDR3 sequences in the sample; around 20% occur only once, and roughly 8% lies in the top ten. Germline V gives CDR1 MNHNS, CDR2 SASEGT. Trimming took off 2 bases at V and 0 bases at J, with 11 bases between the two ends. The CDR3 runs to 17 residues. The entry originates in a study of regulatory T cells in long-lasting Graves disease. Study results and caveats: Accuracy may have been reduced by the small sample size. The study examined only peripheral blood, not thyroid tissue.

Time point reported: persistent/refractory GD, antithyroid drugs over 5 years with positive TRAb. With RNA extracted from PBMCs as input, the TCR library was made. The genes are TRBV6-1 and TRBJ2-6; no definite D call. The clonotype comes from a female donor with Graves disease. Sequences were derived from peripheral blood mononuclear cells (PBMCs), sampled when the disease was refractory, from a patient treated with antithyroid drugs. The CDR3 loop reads CASSELGSFSGANVLTF. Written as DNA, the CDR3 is TGTGCCAGCAGTGAACTTGGCAGTTTCTCTGGGGCCAACGTCCTGACTTTC.